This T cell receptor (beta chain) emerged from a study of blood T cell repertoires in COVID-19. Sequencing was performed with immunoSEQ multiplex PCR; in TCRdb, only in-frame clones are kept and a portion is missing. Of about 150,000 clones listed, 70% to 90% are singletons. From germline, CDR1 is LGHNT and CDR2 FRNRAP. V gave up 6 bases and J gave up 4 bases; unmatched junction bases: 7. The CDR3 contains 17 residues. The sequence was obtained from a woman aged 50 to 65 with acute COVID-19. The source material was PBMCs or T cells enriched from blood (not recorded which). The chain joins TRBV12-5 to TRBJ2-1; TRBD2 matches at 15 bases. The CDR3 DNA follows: TGTGCTAGTGGCGGGACTAGCGGGAGGCCGGGGTACAATGAGCAGTTCTTC. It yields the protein CASGGTSGRPGYNEQFF.